The rows below give T cell receptor beta chains drawn from one sample of a study of blood T cells in healthy people across ages. TCRdb re-called the 5' RACE reads through MiXCR, storing one row per CDR3 protein. The data contain around 620,000 distinct CDR3 sequences, 25% to 30% of them singletons. The source material was blood. These TCRs come from a woman in her 70s in good health. The conserved cysteine and the conserved F or W are not part of the CDR3 here.

>TRBV6-1
ASTNYVSLGAF
>TRBV9
ASSVMGGQETQY
>TRBV3-1
ASSNRDNNEQF
>TRBV5-1
ASSLAVPGTSYTQETQY
>TRBV5-1
ASSRAPRAGAGNTIY
>TRBV9
ASSVAGLAGGFTGELF
>TRBV20-1
SATGDLSYNSPLH
>TRBV5-1
ASRLVASLNYEQY
>TRBV5-1
ASSLFSGGGETQY
>TRBV9
ASSVVRGDGTGELF
>TRBV6-2/TRBV6-3
ASSRLGGQETQY
>TRBV20-1
SATLRFGNEKLF
>TRBV29-1
SVEASGSIQETQY
>TRBV20-1
SARDGAGVTDTQY
>TRBV5-1
ASSLLIGGEETQY
>TRBV5-1
ASSLRRGGLNTGELF
>TRBV7-2
ASSLANQPQH
>TRBV6-1
ASSGAGLPKTQY
>TRBV11-2
ASSTLPWTGGYSGANVLT
>TRBV7-2
ASSLTPGGADEQF
>TRBV29-1
SVAMDYGYT
>TRBV24-1
ATSELSGRGSYNEQF
>TRBV9
ASSVDSGVWNTEAF
>TRBV28
ASSLRDRVLYEQY
>TRBV4-3
ASSQEFHSPNEQF
>TRBV7-2
ASTTGGAGANVLT
>TRBV7-9
ASSLSSTSGGELF
>TRBV20-1
SARVAGDSQETQY
>TRBV7-3
ASSLDRDRGLKTQY
>TRBV12-3/TRBV12-4
ASSLGRSGGTDTQY
>TRBV2
ASSGQRLNTEAF
>TRBV4-2
ASSQDGASGRFAPYEQY
>TRBV5-1
ASSLQSRDSEPPREQF
>TRBV20-1
SAPPRGGHNEQF
>TRBV2
ASSPTSGGTDTQY
>TRBV9
ASSASTGVNTEAF
>TRBV7-2
ASSLVPGTDTQY
>TRBV20-1
SARRQEGSNQPQH
>TRBV29-1
SVGVGQGEDTQY
>TRBV2
ASSEALRGPGNTIY
>TRBV11-3
ASSLEDTYEQY
>TRBV24-1
ATNSRDNLYGYT
>TRBV29-1
SVLRGAGEAYEQY
>TRBV7-6
ASSSLRAGGAGEQY
>TRBV30
AWSTAGVSGNTIY
>TRBV4-3
ASSQVWGAGGNNEQF
>TRBV13
ASSFPGSPLH
>TRBV7-9
ASSLGVMGQSDGELF